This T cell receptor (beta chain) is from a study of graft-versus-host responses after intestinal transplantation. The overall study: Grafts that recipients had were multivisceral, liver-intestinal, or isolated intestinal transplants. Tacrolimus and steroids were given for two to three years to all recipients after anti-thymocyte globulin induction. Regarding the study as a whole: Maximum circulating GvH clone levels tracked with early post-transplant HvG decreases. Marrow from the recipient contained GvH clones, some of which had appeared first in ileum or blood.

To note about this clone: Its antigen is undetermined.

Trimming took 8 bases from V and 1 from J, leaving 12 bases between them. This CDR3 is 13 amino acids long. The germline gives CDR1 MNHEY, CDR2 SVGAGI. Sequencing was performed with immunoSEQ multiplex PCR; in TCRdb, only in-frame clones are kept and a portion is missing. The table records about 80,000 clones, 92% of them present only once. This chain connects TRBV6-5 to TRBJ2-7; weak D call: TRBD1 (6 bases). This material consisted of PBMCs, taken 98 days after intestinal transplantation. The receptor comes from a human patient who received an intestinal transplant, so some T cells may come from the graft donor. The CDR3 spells CASGRDISYEQYF. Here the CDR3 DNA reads TGTGCCAGCGGCCGGGACATTTCCTACGAGCAGTACTTC.